This T cell receptor beta chain was retrieved from a study of T cell changes during pregnancy in multiple sclerosis. V was clipped by 1 base and J by 7 bases; unmatched bases: 4. This CDR3 has 17 amino acids. The germline V gene has CDR1 LNHDA and CDR2 SQIVND (reference sequence). Generated by immunoSEQ multiplex PCR, the TCRdb table keeps only in-frame clones and is missing some. The table shows approximately 70,000 clones, with about 90% occurring only once. The specimen was peripheral blood, collected in the first trimester of pregnancy. The chain joins TRBV19 to TRBJ2-1; 16 bases map to TRBD2. This sequence was found in a female donor in good health, enrolled as a control in a pregnancy study. CDR3 residues: CASSIAAGLAGGNEQFF. The CDR3, as DNA: TGTGCCAGTAGTATAGCCGCGGGACTAGCGGGAGGGAATGAGCAGTTCTTC. Looking up the rest from reference TRBV19 and TRBJ2-1 gives the full variable domain: DGGITQSPKYLFRKEGQNVTLSCEQNLNHDAMYWYRQDPGQGLRLIYYSQIVNDFQKGDIAEGYSVSREKKESFPLTVTSAQKNPTAFYLCASSIAAGLAGGNEQFFGPGTRLTVL.